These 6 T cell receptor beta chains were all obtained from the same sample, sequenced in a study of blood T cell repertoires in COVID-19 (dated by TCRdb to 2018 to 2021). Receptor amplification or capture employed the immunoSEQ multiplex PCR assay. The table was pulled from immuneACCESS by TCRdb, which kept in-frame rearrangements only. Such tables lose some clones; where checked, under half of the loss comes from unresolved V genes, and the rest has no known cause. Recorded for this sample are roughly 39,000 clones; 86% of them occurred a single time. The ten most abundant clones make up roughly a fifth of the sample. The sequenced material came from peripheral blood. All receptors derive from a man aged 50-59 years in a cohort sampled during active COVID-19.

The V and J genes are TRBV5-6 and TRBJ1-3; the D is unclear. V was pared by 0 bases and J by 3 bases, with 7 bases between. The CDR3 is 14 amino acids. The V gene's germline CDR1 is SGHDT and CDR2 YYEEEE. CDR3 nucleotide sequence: TGTGCCAGCAGCTTGGTGCAGTATGGAAACACCATATATTTT. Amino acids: CASSLVQYGNTIYF. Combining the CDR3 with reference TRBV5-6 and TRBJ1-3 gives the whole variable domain DAGVTQSPTHLIKTRGQQVTLRCSPKSGHDTVSWYQQALGQGPQFIFQYYEEEERQRGNFPDRFSGHQFPNYSSELNVNALLLGDSALYLCASSLVQYGNTIYFGEGSWLTVV.

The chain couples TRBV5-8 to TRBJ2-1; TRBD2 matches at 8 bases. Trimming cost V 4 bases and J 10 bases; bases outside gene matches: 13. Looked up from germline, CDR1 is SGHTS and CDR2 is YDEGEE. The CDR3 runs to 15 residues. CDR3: CASSPPSGTRGEQFF. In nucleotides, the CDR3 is TGTGCCAGCAGCCCCCCCTCCGGGACTAGAGGCGAGCAGTTCTTC.

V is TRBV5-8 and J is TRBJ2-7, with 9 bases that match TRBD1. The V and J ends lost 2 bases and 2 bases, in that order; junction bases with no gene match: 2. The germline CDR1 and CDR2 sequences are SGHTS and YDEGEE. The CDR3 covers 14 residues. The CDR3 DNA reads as TGTGCCAGCAGCTTCGGGACAGGGACCTACGAGCAGTACTTC. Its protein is CASSFGTGTYEQYF.

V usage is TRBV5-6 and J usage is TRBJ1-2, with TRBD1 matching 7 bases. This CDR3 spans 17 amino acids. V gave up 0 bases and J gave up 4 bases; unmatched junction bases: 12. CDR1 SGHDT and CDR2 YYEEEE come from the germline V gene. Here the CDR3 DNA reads TGTGCCAGCAGCTTGGGGTCAGGGGGTTTTTATCTCTATGGCTACACCTTC. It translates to CASSLGSGGFYLYGYTF.

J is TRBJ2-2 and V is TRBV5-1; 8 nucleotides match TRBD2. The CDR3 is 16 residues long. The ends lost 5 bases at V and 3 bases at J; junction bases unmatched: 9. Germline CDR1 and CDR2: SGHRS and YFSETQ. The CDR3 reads CASSREFSGDTGELFF. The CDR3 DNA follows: TGCGCCAGCAGTCGGGAGTTTAGCGGGGACACCGGGGAGCTGTTTTTT.

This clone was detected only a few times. CDR3 region: CASSQGGGYEQYF. CDR3 bases: TGCGCCAGCAGCCAAGGGGGCGGTTACGAGCAGTACTTC. V gene TRBV4-3 combines with J gene TRBJ2-7; possibly TRBD1 for D (5 bases). This CDR3 has 13 amino acids. Germline assignment: CDR1 LGHNA and CDR2 YSLEER. V dropped 1 base and J dropped 4 bases, with 8 bases sitting between them.